Below, 9 T cell receptor beta chains from the same sample are listed, as sequenced in a study of blood T cells in healthy people across ages. Next came a second PCR, run for about 7 to 12 cycles, which used a sample-barcoded 5' primer along with a J-beta primer mix. One entry per CDR3 protein results from TCRdb running MiXCR on the 5' RACE reads. The sample records about 1 million distinct CDR3 sequences, less than 50% being singletons. Sequencing was carried out using blood. The source of these receptors is a woman in her sixties in good health.

The J gene is TRBJ2-3, the V gene TRBV3-1; 12 nucleotides match TRBD2. Germline V gene data show CDR1 as LGHDT and CDR2 as YNNKEL (reference sequence). The CDR3 is made up of 16 amino acids. The V segment lost 4 bases and the J segment 5 bases; nucleotides outside the gene matches: 7. DNA for the CDR3: TGTGCCAGCAGCCCAGTGGTACTAGCGGGAGGAGATACGCAGTATTTT. Translating gives CASSPVVLAGGDTQYF.

This clonotype was detected once. The chain links TRBV10-2 to TRBJ2-4; 8 nucleotides line up with TRBD2. Germline CDR1 reads WSHSY; CDR2 reads SAAADI. V was clipped by 5 bases and J by 14 bases; unmatched bases: 8. The CDR3 is made up of 12 amino acids. CDR3 protein: CASSPIGRDEYF. As DNA, the CDR3 is TGCGCCAGCAGTCCTATCGGGAGGGATGAGTACTTC.

A few counts support this clonotype. The V call is TRBV5-1, the J call TRBJ2-3, with D perhaps matching TRBD2 (7 bases). This CDR3 has 15 amino acids. Germline-derived CDR1 and CDR2 are SGHRS and YFSETQ. Trimming left V 2 bases short and J 6 bases short, with 16 bases between. The DNA of the CDR3 is TGCGCCAGCAGCTTCGGGGGGCTGACCAGGGATACGCAGTATTTT. Its protein is CASSFGGLTRDTQYF. Full variable domain (remainder filled in from reference TRBV5-1 and TRBJ2-3): KAGVTQTPRYLIKTRGQQVTLSCSPISGHRSVSWYQQTPGQGLQFLFEYFSETQRNKGNFPGRFSGRQFSNSRSEMNVSTLELGDSALYLCASSFGGLTRDTQYFGPGTRLTVL.

Comments on this clonotype: This could be a read error, since a much larger clone is one nucleotide away. This chain connects TRBV5-1 to TRBJ2-7; D is unclear. Germline V gene lookup returns CDR1 SGHRS and CDR2 YFSETQ. The CDR3 is 14 amino acids. This CDR3 reads CAGSLDGGTYEQYF. The CDR3 bases are TGCGCCGGCAGCTTGGACGGCGGCACCTACGAGCAGTACTTC.

This clonotype was seen only a few times. The CDR3 nucleotides read TGTGCCAGCAGTTTAGTCGGGTTTTCCTACGAGCAGTACTTC. The encoded protein is CASSLVGFSYEQYF. The gene calls are TRBV12-3 or TRBV12-4 and TRBJ2-7; D remains unclear. V lost 1 base to trimming and J lost 1 base, with 8 bases between them. This CDR3 spans 14 amino acids.

The rearrangement joins TRBV20-1 to TRBJ2-1, with D perhaps matching TRBD2 (7 bases). This CDR3 comprises 14 residues. Germline-derived CDR1 and CDR2 are DFQATT and SNEGSKA (reference sequence). V lost 7 bases and J 7 bases, leaving 20 bases between the germline ends. The CDR3 sequence is CSGWGGRFLNEQFF. Written as DNA, the CDR3 is TGCAGTGGCTGGGGGGGCAGGTTTCTAAATGAGCAGTTCTTC.

The chain recombines TRBV20-1 with TRBJ2-7; D might be TRBD1 (5 bases). The CDR3 loop spans 13 amino acids. CDR1 and CDR2 (germline): DFQATT, SNEGSKA (reference sequence). Trimming pared 2 bases from V and 2 bases from J, leaving 10 bases between. The CDR3 DNA reads as TGCAGTGCTAGATATGGGGCGGCCTACGAGCAGTACTTC. Its protein is CSARYGAAYEQYF.

This sequence joins TRBV6-5 and TRBJ2-1; TRBD2 agrees at 13 bases. The DNA end lines up better with TRBJ2-7; the J call may be wrong. The CDR3 sequence is 19 residues long. The V gene's germline CDR1 is MNHEY and CDR2 SVGAGI. CDR3 nucleotides: TGTGCCAGCAGTTGGACTAGCGGGGGTGACACAGGCTCCTACAATGAGCAGTACTTC. It yields the protein CASSWTSGGDTGSYNEQYF.

In regard to this clonotype: A single base separates this from a much larger clone, so it may be a read error. The chain recombines TRBV5-1 with TRBJ2-7; 9 bases map to TRBD1. CDR3 size: 13 residues. The V segment lost 6 bases and the J segment 2 bases; nucleotides outside the gene matches: 3. The germline gives CDR1 SGHRS, CDR2 YFSETQ. Written as DNA, the CDR3 is TGCGCCAGCAACTGGGACAGGGCCTACGAGCAGTACTTC. Translation gives CASNWDRAYEQYF. The complete variable domain, with remaining parts taken from reference TRBV5-1 and TRBJ2-7, reads KAGVTQTPRYLIKTRGQQVTLSCSPISGHRSVSWYQQTPGQGLQFLFEYFSETQRNKGNFPGRFSGRQFSNSRSEMNVSTLELGDSALYLCASNWDRAYEQYFGPGTRLTVT.